This T cell receptor beta chain was captured by sequencing in a study of siplizumab effects on memory and regulatory T cells. Study results and caveats: An assignable naive or memory phenotype was lacking in roughly 75-96% of proliferating CD4+ or CD8+ clones. For mappable alloreactive CD4+ clones, the mean Treg-derived fraction was less than 70% with siplizumab and 26.9% in controls. The drug siplizumab significantly decreased the alloreactive sequences that could be traced to unstimulated CD4+ memory cells.

Cocultured for roughly 6 days at 37°C were the mixed lymphocyte reaction cells. Each population got its own dye, CFSE for responder PBMCs and Violet Dye for stimulator PBMCs, and they were put together 1:1. To note about this clone: What it recognizes is unknown.

Profiling relied on immunoSEQ multiplex PCR, and the TCRdb table lists in-frame clones only, not all of them. Of under 15,000 clones in the sample, approximately 45% are singletons; the top ten hold around 35%. Sequencing was done on a sample of CFSE-low (dividing) CD8+ T cells sorted from an allogeneic mixed lymphocyte reaction. This clonotype was sampled from a human donor in good health; the cells came from an allogeneic mixed lymphocyte reaction. Some clones in this sample may be carry-over from other donors' samples.

CDR3 amino acids: CASSQEGALSQSAYEQYF. The DNA for the CDR3 is TGTGCCAGCAGCCAAGAAGGAGCCCTATCCCAATCAGCATACGAGCAGTACTTC. The chain is built from TRBV14 and TRBJ2-7; D is uncertain. The CDR3 is made up of 18 amino acids. Per the germline V gene, CDR1 is SGHDN and CDR2 is FVKESK. The V end lost 0 bases, the J end lost 4 bases, and 22 bases lay between the germline ends.